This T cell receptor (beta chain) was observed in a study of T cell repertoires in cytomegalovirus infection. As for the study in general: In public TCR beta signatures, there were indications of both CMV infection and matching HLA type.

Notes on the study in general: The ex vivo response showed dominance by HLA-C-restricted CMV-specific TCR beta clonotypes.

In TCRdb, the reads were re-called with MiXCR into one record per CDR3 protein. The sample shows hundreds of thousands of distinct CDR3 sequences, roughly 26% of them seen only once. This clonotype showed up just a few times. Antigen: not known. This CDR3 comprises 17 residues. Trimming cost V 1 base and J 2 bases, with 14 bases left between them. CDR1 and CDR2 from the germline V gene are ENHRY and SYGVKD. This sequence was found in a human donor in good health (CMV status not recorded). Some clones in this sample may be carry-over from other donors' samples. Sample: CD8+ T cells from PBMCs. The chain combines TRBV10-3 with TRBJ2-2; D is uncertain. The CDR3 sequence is CAISEYQRELNTGELFF. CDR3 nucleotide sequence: TGTGCCATCAGTGAGTACCAGCGAGAACTAAACACCGGGGAGCTGTTTTTT.